This is a list of T cell receptor beta chains from one sample in a study of cytomegalovirus exposure and HLA in healthy donors. Clones were read by immunoSEQ multiplex PCR, and TCRdb kept only the in-frame ones, dropping some. The repertoire holds some 99,000 clones, with roughly 70% as singletons. Sequencing used PBMCs. These receptors all stem from a man between 40 and 49 years old in good health and CMV-seronegative. CDR3s include the opening cysteine and the closing phenylalanine or tryptophan. A D gene is named only where the DNA matches it firmly. Clone size is stated in some rows and not others, as once, few, many or a class when expanded.

v_call	d_call	clone_size	j_call	cdr3_aa	cdr3_nt
TRBV13	.	few	TRBJ2-1	CASSPDGTIGYNEQFF	TGTGCCAGCAGCCCCGACGGGACAATCGGCTACAATGAGCAGTTCTTC
TRBV6-1	.	.	TRBJ1-5	CASSEGQSNQPQHF	TGTGCCAGCAGCGAAGGACAGAGCAATCAGCCCCAGCATTTT
TRBV5-1	.	few	TRBJ2-3	CASSSTRTDTQYF	TGCGCCAGCAGCTCCACCCGGACAGATACGCAGTATTTT
TRBV7-9	TRBD1	.	TRBJ1-1	CASSLRGQQNTEAFF	TGTGCCAGCAGCCTGAGGGGACAGCAGAACACTGAAGCTTTCTTT
TRBV6-6	TRBD1	.	TRBJ2-5	CARGQGQETQYF	TGTGCCAGGGGACAGGGCCAAGAGACCCAGTACTTC
TRBV2	TRBD1	few	TRBJ2-1	CASSLSGTGFVEQFF	TGTGCCAGCAGTCTCTCCGGGACAGGCTTCGTTGAGCAGTTCTTC
TRBV18	.	.	TRBJ2-3	CASSTPVGDTQYF	TGTGCCAGCTCTACCCCCGTCGGAGATACGCAGTATTTT
TRBV9	.	.	TRBJ1-2	CASSPLGGFLRNYGYTF	TGTGCCAGCAGCCCTCTCGGGGGGTTTCTTCGAAACTATGGCTACACCTTC
TRBV10-3	.	.	TRBJ2-7	CAISTDSNVENEQYF	TGTGCCATCAGCACGGACTCAAATGTGGAGAACGAGCAGTACTTC
TRBV7-9	TRBD1	.	TRBJ1-1	CASSYHRDRVMNTEAFF	TGTGCCAGCAGTTACCACCGGGACAGGGTGATGAACACTGAAGCTTTCTTT
TRBV28	TRBD1	.	TRBJ2-7	CASTRGYTYEQYF	TGTGCCAGCACCAGGGGGTACACCTACGAGCAGTACTTC
TRBV4-1	TRBD2	.	TRBJ2-7	CASSQDRAGGYEQYF	TGCGCCAGCAGCCAAGACAGAGCGGGGGGCTACGAGCAGTACTTC
TRBV4-1	.	.	TRBJ1-6	CASSQVIIVRPNSPLHF	TGCGCCAGCAGCCAAGTTATAATAGTCCGCCCCAATTCACCCCTCCACTTT
TRBV7-6	TRBD1	.	TRBJ1-5	CASSLQGNSNQPQHF	TGTGCCAGCAGCCTACAGGGGAATAGCAATCAGCCCCAGCATTTT
TRBV11-3	.	few	TRBJ2-7	CASSRGVKDEQYF	TGTGCCAGCAGCCGCGGGGTTAAGGACGAGCAGTACTTC
TRBV6-4	.	few	TRBJ2-6	CASSSLRKGTGSSGANVLTF	TGTGCCAGCAGCTCACTCCGGAAGGGGACTGGGAGCTCCGGGGCCAACGTCCTGACTTTC
TRBV5-6	.	.	TRBJ1-1	CASSLGTLNTEAFF	TGTGCCAGCAGCTTGGGGACATTGAACACTGAAGCTTTCTTT
TRBV6-6	TRBD2	.	TRBJ2-1	CASTPGGGTYNEQFF	TGTGCCAGCACCCCGGGCGGGGGAACCTACAATGAGCAGTTCTTC
TRBV7-6	.	.	TRBJ2-6	CASSFRQGGSGANVLTF	TGTGCCAGCAGCTTTAGGCAGGGAGGTTCTGGGGCCAACGTCCTGACTTTC
TRBV4-2	.	.	TRBJ1-1	CASSRGRDTEAFF	TGTGCCAGCAGTAGAGGCCGAGACACTGAAGCTTTCTTT
TRBV7-9	TRBD1	.	TRBJ2-3	CASSFGRGHVDTQYF	TGTGCCAGCAGCTTCGGCAGGGGGCATGTGGATACGCAGTATTTT
TRBV4-3	TRBD2	.	TRBJ2-1	CASSQGSGGAANEQFF	TGCGCCAGCAGCCAAGGTAGCGGGGGGGCCGCGAATGAGCAGTTCTTC
TRBV19	.	.	TRBJ1-5	CASSISYSNQPQHF	TGTGCCAGTAGTATCAGTTATAGCAATCAGCCCCAGCATTTT
TRBV7-9	.	.	TRBJ1-1	CASSLVTDMNTEAFF	TGTGCCAGCAGTCTTGTAACAGACATGAACACTGAAGCTTTCTTT